Shown below are 2 T cell receptor beta chains from a single sample sequenced in a study of cytomegalovirus exposure and HLA in healthy donors. The PCR made use of 60 Vbeta and 13 Jbeta primers. Profiled with immunoSEQ multiplex PCR; TCRdb holds only in-frame clones, not every one. The sample records roughly 250,000 clones, 80% being singletons. The material sequenced was PBMCs. The receptors derive from a girl aged 2 to 9 in good health and CMV-seronegative.

The gene calls are TRBV29-1 and TRBJ2-7; maybe TRBD1 (5 bases). V lost 6 bases and J lost 4, with 13 bases in between. Germline CDR1 reads SQVTM; CDR2 reads ANQGSEA. The CDR3 is 12 residues long. The CDR3, as DNA: TGCAGCGTCCAGGGATCTGGGTACGAGCAGTACTTC. Translation gives CSVQGSGYEQYF.

The rearrangement joins TRBV11-2 to TRBJ2-7, with 7 bases lining up with TRBD2. Germline V lookup: CDR1 SGHAT, CDR2 FQNNGV. V shed 3 bases and J 0 bases; nucleotides not matched to a gene: 5. CDR3 size: 15 residues. CDR3 bases: TGTGCCAGCAGCTTGACCCTAGCGGACTCCTACGAGCAGTACTTC. Translated, it gives CASSLTLADSYEQYF.